Below are 8 T cell receptor beta chains sequenced from a single sample in a study of shared clonotypes between healthy human individuals. The method was immunoSEQ multiplex PCR; TCRdb's version includes in-frame clones alone and lacks a portion of them. The sample has about 2.1 million clones, just over 90% seen once. CD45RO-negative CD8 cells positively selected for CCR7 made up the naive population, which excluded terminally differentiated effector memory CD45RA+ cells. Sequenced: naive CD8+ T cells from PBMCs. These receptor sequences come from a man younger than 35 in good health. Some clones in this sample may be carry-over from other donors' samples.

The chain recombines TRBV7-9 with TRBJ2-3, with 7 positions matching TRBD2. CDR1 and CDR2 from the germline V gene are SEHNR and FQNEAQ (reference sequence). This CDR3 contains 18 residues. After removal of 5 bases from V and 7 bases from J, the junction contained 21 bases not matched to a gene. CDR3 bases: TGTGCCAGCAGCCCCCCGGGGGGAGAGGGGAGGCCAGCCTATACGCAGTATTTT. It is translated as CASSPPGGEGRPAYTQYF.

This clone was seen a single time. The chain uses TRBV4-1 and TRBJ2-1; 8 nucleotides line up with TRBD2. This CDR3 spans 17 amino acids. Trimming removed 3 bases from V and 4 bases from J; junction bases left unmatched: 11. Germline V CDR1 and CDR2: MGHRA, YSYEKL. CDR3 loop: CASSHATSGGQYNEQFF. DNA for the CDR3: TGCGCCAGCAGCCACGCTACTAGCGGAGGACAATACAATGAGCAGTTCTTC.

This clone was detected only a few times. The chain's CDR3 is CASGQLNTEAFF. The DNA for the CDR3 is TGCGCCAGCGGGCAGTTGAACACTGAAGCTTTCTTT. V is TRBV5-1 and J is TRBJ1-1; D not certain. V lost 7 bases, J lost 0 bases, and 7 bases lay in between. This CDR3 has 12 residues. In germline, CDR1 is SGHRS, CDR2 YFSETQ.

The chain links TRBV2 to TRBJ1-5, with 7 bases lining up with TRBD1. CDR3 length equals 15 residues. CDR1 and CDR2 (germline): SNHLY, FYNNEI. The J segment lost 0 bases and the V segment lost 6 bases, leaving 5 bases of the junction unmatched. CDR3 DNA sequence: TGTGCCAGCAGCTCCGGGACAGATAGCAATCAGCCCCAGCATTTT. Translating it yields CASSSGTDSNQPQHF.

V usage is TRBV27 and J usage is TRBJ2-7, with D perhaps matching TRBD1 (5 bases). Per germline, CDR1 MNHEY and CDR2 SMNVEV (reference sequence). CDR3 length: 14 amino acids. V was clipped by 5 bases and J by 7 bases, with 18 bases between them. In DNA, the CDR3 is TGTGCCAGCAGTCTAGGGGTTTACCTGGATGAGCAGTACTTC. It yields the protein CASSLGVYLDEQYF.

This clone was seen a handful of times. J is TRBJ2-1 and V is TRBV27; 7 bases agree with TRBD2. The length of the CDR3 is 14 residues. CDR1 is MNHEY and CDR2 is SMNVEV in the germline V gene (reference sequence). With V trimmed by 4 bases and J by 2 bases, 2 bases remained unmatched. CDR3 protein: CASSSGTTYNEQFF. CDR3 coding DNA: TGTGCCAGCAGTTCCGGGACTACCTACAATGAGCAGTTCTTC.

The gene calls are TRBV5-1 and TRBJ2-7; D gene ambiguous. Germline CDR1 is SGHRS and CDR2 is YFSETQ. The CDR3 has 16 residues. V lost 0 bases and J lost 3, with 16 bases in between. The DNA for the CDR3 is TGCGCCAGCAGCTTGGGGTTTGGACGAGAAGGCTACGAGCAGTACTTC. Translating it yields CASSLGFGREGYEQYF.

The sample holds one count of this clone. This chain connects TRBV15 to TRBJ1-1; TRBD1 matches 10 bases. V shed 5 bases and J 4 bases; nucleotides not matched to a gene: 7. The CDR3 is 15 residues long. CDR1 is LNHNV, CDR2 YYDKDF, per germline (reference sequence). The CDR3 region is CATSGIRTGGTEAFF. CDR3 nucleotide sequence: TGTGCCACCAGCGGTATAAGGACAGGGGGCACTGAAGCTTTCTTT.